The sequence of this T cell receptor (beta chain) was determined in a study of regulatory T cells in long-lasting Graves disease. This clonotype was seen repeatedly, ten times or more. As to time point: persistent/refractory GD, antithyroid drugs over 5 years with positive TRAb. From PBMCs, RNA was extracted and then used to make the TCR library. J lost 1 base, V lost 5 bases, and 9 bases had no gene match. Germline V CDR1 and CDR2: MNHNS, SASEGT. The CDR3 consists of 16 residues. Both iRepertoire HTBI primers and Arm-PCR of CDR3 regions were used to build the TCR beta libraries. TCRdb re-analysed the multiplex PCR reads in MiXCR, keeping a single row per CDR3 protein. Here the sample spans under 500,000 distinct CDR3 sequences, around 20% being singletons.

The rearrangement joins TRBV6-1 to TRBJ2-7, with 9 bases fitting TRBD1. Material: peripheral blood mononuclear cells (PBMCs), obtained when the disease was refractory, from a patient treated with antithyroid drugs. The sequence came from a female donor with Graves disease. The CDR3 here is CASSRGRDRESYEQYF. In nucleotides, the CDR3 is TGTGCCAGCAGTAGGGGCCGGGACAGGGAATCCTACGAGCAGTACTTC.